This TCR beta chain was retrieved from a study of T cells of healthy individuals (dated by TCRdb to 2017 to 2018). Receptors were amplified or captured by 5' RACE. The instrument given in TCRdb is Illumina MiSeq. TCRdb itself trimmed the public reads at Q25 with fastp, ran MiXCR and retained productive beta chains. When rows share a CDR3 protein, they turn into one entry using the most common DNA and genes. The sample table shows 60,000 to 75,000 distinct CDR3 sequences, and 15% to 20% are seen once. The ten largest make up about 4.7% of the sample. This clonotype was detected ten times or more. Its antigen is unknown. Per-base qualities were not stored, and no clone one base away is much larger. Ends trimmed: V by 0 bases, J by 1 base; bases unmatched to a gene: 8. In the germline V gene, CDR1 corresponds to LGHNA and CDR2 to YSLEER. The CDR3 starts with the cysteine, ends with the phenylalanine, and has 18 residues. Only the CDR3 portion is preserved as DNA: 54 bases, with reading frame beginning at the first base.

The chain links TRBV4-3 with TRBJ2-7, with 11 bases aligning to TRBD2. The source is a human donor in good health. The DNA sequence is given as TGCGCCAGCAGCCAAGATCTGGTCGGGACTAGCGGATCCTACGAGCAGTACTTC. Translated, this gives CASSQDLVGTSGSYEQYF.